Detailed here is one T cell receptor (beta chain). The antigen remains undetermined. The data were taken from a study of T-cell memory formation after mild COVID-19. General study results and limits: Most CD4+ clones that shrank were in CM and EM, while CD8+ ones turned up in EMRA.

TCR alpha and TCR beta cDNA libraries with sample barcodes and UMIs came from 5'RACE using constant-segment primers. MiXCR, run by TCRdb on the 5' RACE reads, gives a single entry per CDR3 protein. The repertoire has some 200,000 distinct CDR3 sequences, approximately 10% of them found once; the top ten carry 3.5%. This TCR came from a man younger than 30 who had mild COVID-19 (a few samples of this study predate the infection). Cell type and time point are not known. The specimen sequenced was PBMCs or a T cell subset sorted from them (not recorded which).

CDR3 bases: TGCAGTGCCAGATGGGACTACGAGCAGTACTTC. This translates into CSARWDYEQYF. The gene calls are TRBV20-1 and TRBJ2-7; no definite D call. V lost 6 bases, J lost 3 bases, and 9 bases lay in between. This CDR3 spans 11 amino acids. CDR1 is DFQATT, CDR2 SNEGSKA, per germline (reference sequence).